This T cell receptor (beta chain) was captured by sequencing in a study of cytomegalovirus exposure and HLA in healthy donors. The wider study: A prior study identified 117 million unique TCR beta sequences from about 200 million T cells. General study points: In a later analysis, HLA-C alleles had the fewest associated TCRs, DRB1 alleles the most. A list of more than 150 TCR beta chains associated with cytomegalovirus was given.

PCR used 60 Vbeta primers and 13 Jbeta primers. The table came from immunoSEQ multiplex PCR; TCRdb's copy has only in-frame clones and leaves some out. Of 150,000 to 200,000 clones listed, roughly 84% are singletons. As to this clone: Its antigen remains unknown.

Losses at the gene ends were 1 base for V and 4 bases for J; bases not matched to a gene: 8. CDR1 and CDR2 from the germline V gene are MGHRA and YSYEKL. The CDR3 totals 16 residues. The origin of this receptor is a woman in her 50s in good health and CMV-seropositive. The specimen sequenced was PBMCs. The genes are TRBV4-1 and TRBJ1-2, with 8 bases that match TRBD1. The chain's CDR3 is CASSQGRDRSSYGYTF. In DNA form, the CDR3 reads TGCGCCAGCAGCCAAGGCCGGGACAGGTCTTCCTATGGCTACACCTTC.